This record covers a single TCR beta chain. Antigen unknown. The CDR3 totals 14 residues. This sample was included in a study of beta chain features in type 1 diabetes. Findings and limits, study-wide: People with Type 1 diabetes carried modestly yet significantly shorter TCRB CDR3s in all four CD4+ subsets. VDJ junctions from patients with type 1 diabetes contained fewer insertions and more deletions.

What was sequenced were expressed TCRB transcripts, since all of the isolated RNA had been reverse transcribed. Some clones are missing from TCRdb's copy, which holds only in-frame ones; the method was immunoSEQ multiplex PCR. The data hold more than 250,000 clones, with around an eighth observed a single time. V usage is TRBV21-1 and J usage is TRBJ1-2. TRBV21-1 is given as a pseudogene. This clonotype originated in a man aged 25-40 years with type 1 diabetes. Sequencing was done on a sample of naive CD4+ T cells from blood. The CDR3 DNA sequence: TGTGCCAGCAACCTCCTCGAGCTGAGCTATGGCTACACCTTC. This codes for CASNLLELSYGYTF.